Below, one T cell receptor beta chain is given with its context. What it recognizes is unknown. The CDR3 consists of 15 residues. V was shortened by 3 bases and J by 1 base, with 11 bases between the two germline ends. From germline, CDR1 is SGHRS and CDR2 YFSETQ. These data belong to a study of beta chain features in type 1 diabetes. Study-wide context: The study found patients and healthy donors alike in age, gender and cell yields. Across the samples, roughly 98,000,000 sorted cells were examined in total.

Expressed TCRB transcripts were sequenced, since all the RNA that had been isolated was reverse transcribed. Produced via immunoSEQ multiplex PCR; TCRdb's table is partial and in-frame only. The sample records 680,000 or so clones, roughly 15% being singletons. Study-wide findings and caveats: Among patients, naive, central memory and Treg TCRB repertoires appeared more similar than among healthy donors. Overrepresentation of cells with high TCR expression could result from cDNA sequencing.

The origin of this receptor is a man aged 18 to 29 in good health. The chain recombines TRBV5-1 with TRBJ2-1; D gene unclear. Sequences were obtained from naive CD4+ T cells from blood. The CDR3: CASSSAGRSYNEQFF. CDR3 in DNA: TGCGCCAGCAGCTCGGCTGGGCGGTCCTACAATGAGCAGTTCTTC.